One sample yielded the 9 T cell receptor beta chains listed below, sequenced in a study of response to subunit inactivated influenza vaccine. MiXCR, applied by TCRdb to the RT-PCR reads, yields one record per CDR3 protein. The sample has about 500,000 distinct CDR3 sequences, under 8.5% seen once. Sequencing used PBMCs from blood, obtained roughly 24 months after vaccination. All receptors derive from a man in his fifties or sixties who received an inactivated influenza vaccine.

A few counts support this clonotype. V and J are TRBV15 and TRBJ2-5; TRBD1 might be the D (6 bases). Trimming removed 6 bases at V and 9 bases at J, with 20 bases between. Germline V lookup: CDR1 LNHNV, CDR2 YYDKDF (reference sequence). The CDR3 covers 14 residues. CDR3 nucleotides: TGTGCCACCAGTCCGGGTCGGGGACAAAGGGCCCAGTACTTC. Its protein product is CATSPGRGQRAQYF.

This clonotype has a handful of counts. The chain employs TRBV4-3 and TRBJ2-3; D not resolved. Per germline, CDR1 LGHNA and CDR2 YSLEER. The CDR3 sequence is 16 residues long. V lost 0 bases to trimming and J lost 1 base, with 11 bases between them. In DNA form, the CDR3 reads TGCGCCAGCAGCCAAGACAGGTCAGTTGGCACAGATACGCAGTATTTT. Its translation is CASSQDRSVGTDTQYF.

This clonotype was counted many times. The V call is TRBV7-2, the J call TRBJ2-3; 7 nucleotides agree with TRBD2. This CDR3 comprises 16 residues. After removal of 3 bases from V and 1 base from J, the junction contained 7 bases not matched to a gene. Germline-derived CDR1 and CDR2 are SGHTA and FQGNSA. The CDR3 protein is CASSFLPAGGTDTQYF. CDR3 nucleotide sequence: TGTGCCAGCAGCTTTCTCCCGGCGGGGGGCACAGATACGCAGTATTTT.

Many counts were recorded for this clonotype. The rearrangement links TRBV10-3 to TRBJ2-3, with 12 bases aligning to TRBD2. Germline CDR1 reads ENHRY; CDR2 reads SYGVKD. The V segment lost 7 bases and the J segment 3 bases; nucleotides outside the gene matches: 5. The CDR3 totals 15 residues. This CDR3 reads CAITRGLAGTDTQYF. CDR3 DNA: TGTGCCATCACACGCGGACTAGCGGGGACAGATACGCAGTATTTT.

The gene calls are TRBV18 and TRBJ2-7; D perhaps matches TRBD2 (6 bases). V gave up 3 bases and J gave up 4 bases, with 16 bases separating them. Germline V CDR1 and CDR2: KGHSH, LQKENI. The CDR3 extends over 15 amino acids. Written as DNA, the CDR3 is TGTGCCAGCTCACCGCCGGGACTCGGCACATACGAGCAGTACTTC. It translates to CASSPPGLGTYEQYF.

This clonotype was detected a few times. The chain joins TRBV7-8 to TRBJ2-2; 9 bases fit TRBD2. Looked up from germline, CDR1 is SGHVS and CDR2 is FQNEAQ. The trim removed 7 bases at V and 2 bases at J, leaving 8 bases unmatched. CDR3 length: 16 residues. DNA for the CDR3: TGTGCCAGCACCTATAGCGGGAGCTATAACACCGGGGAGCTGTTTTTT. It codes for CASTYSGSYNTGELFF.

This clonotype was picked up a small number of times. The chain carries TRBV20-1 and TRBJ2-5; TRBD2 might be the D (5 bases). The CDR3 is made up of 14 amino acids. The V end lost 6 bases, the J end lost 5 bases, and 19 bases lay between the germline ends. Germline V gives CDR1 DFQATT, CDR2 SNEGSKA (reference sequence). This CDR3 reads CSAPQGRSGETQYF. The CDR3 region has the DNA TGCAGTGCCCCACAAGGACGGTCGGGGGAGACCCAGTACTTC.

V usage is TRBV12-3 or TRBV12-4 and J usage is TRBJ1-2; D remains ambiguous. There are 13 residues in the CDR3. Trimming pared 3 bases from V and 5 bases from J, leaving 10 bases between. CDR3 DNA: TGTGCCAGCAGTTTTAGGTCTCAATATGGCTACACCTTC. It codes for CASSFRSQYGYTF.

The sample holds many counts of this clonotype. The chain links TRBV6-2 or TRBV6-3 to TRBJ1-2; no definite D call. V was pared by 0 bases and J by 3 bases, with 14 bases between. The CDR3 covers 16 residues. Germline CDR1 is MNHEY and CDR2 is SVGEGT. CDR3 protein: CASSYSLRRGDYGYTF. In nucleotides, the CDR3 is TGTGCCAGCAGTTACTCGTTACGGCGCGGGGACTATGGCTACACCTTC.